This T cell receptor beta chain is from a study of control samples from healthy donors and cancer patients. The CDR3 length is 18 residues. Unmatched junction bases numbered 10, after V lost 0 bases and J lost 2 bases. Germline V gene data show CDR1 as LGHDT and CDR2 as YNNKEL (reference sequence). Repertoires were generated with immunoSEQ multiplex PCR, while TCRdb's copy carries only in-frame clones and drops some. Of 200,000 or so clones detected, about nine tenths appear once; the ten largest clones hold about 1.7%. The sample comprised blood. The source is a man aged 30 to 45 in good health. V gene TRBV3-1 (or the pseudogene TRBV3-2) combines with J gene TRBJ2-3; 8 nucleotides match TRBD2. The CDR3 reads CASSQDRGGELYTDTQYF. CDR3 nucleotides: TGTGCCAGCAGCCAAGACCGGGGGGGGGAGTTATACACAGATACGCAGTATTTT.